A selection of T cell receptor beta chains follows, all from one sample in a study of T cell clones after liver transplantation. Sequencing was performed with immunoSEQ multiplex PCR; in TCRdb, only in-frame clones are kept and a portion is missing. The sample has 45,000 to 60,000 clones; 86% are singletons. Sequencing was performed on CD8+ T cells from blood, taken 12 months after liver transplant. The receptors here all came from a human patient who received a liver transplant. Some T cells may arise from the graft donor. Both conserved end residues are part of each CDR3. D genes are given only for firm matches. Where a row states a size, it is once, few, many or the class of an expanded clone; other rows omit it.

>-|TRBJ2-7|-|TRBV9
CASKEGADPNYEQYF
TGTGCCAGCAAGGAAGGGGCTGATCCGAACTACGAGCAGTACTTC
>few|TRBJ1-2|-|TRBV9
CASSAPREGGYTF
TGTGCCAGCAGCGCGCCACGGGAGGGTGGCTACACCTTC
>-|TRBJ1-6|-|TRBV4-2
CASSHSGREGYNSPLHF
TGTGCCAGCAGCCACAGTGGGCGGGAAGGATATAATTCACCCCTCCACTTT
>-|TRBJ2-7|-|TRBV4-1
CASSQKMMVGGSDSYEQYF
TGCGCCAGCAGCCAAAAGATGATGGTAGGGGGGAGCGACTCCTACGAGCAGTACTTC
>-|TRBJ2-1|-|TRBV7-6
CASSLAGSYNEQFF
TGTGCCAGCAGCTTAGCGGGTTCCTACAATGAGCAGTTCTTC
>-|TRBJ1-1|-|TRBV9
CASSPLGAGAFF
TGTGCCAGCAGCCCTCTGGGGGCAGGGGCTTTCTTT
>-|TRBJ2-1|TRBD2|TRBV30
CAWSVWRELSVGQFF
TGTGCCTGGAGTGTATGGCGGGAGTTAAGTGTGGGGCAGTTCTTC
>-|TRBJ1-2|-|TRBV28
CASIRRGARYGYTF
TGTGCCAGCATTCGGCGGGGGGCGCGGTATGGCTACACCTTC
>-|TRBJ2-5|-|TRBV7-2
CASSLDLGLVETQYF
TGTGCCAGCAGCTTAGATCTGGGACTTGTAGAGACCCAGTACTTC
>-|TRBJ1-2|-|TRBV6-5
CASSYSGGPAYGYTF
TGTGCCAGCAGTTACTCGGGAGGCCCCGCCTATGGCTACACCTTC
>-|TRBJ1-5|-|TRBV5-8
CASSLVAGPNQPQHF
TGTGCCAGCAGCTTAGTCGCAGGGCCGAATCAGCCCCAGCATTTT
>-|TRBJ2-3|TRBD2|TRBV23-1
CASSQGGGGATDTQYF
TGCGCCAGCAGTCAAGGCGGCGGGGGGGCCACAGATACGCAGTATTTT
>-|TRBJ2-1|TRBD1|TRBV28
CASSWTGDEQFF
TGTGCCAGCAGCTGGACAGGGGATGAGCAGTTCTTC
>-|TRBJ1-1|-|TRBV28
CASSFTQGYGTEAFF
TGTGCCAGCAGCTTCACCCAGGGCTACGGCACTGAAGCTTTCTTT
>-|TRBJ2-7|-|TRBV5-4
CASSWGGIEQYF
TGTGCCAGCAGCTGGGGCGGTATCGAGCAGTACTTC
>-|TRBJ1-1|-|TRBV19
CASILLSGGNTEAFF
TGTGCCAGTATTCTTCTGAGTGGGGGGAACACTGAAGCTTTCTTT
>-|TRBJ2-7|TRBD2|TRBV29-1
CSVDGGDSYEQYF
TGCAGCGTTGATGGGGGGGACTCCTACGAGCAGTACTTC
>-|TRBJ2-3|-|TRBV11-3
CASSFGLASTDTQYF
TGTGCCAGCAGCTTCGGACTTGCTAGCACAGATACGCAGTATTTT
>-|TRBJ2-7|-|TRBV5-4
CASSFLTYEQYF
TGTGCCAGCAGCTTTTTGACCTACGAGCAGTACTTC
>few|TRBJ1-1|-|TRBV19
CASSPSAVMNTEAFF
TGTGCCAGTAGTCCCTCCGCTGTTATGAACACTGAAGCTTTCTTT
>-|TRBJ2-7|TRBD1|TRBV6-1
CASSEGTGGSYEQYF
TGTGCCAGCAGTGAAGGGACAGGGGGCTCCTACGAGCAGTACTTC
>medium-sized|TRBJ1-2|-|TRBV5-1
CASSLTENYGYTF
TGCGCCAGCAGCTTGACAGAGAACTATGGCTACACCTTC
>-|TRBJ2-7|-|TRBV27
CASRPFPDSNYEQYF
TGTGCCAGCAGGCCCTTCCCGGACAGCAATTACGAGCAGTACTTC
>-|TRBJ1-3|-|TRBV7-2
CASSPRTDSSGNTIYF
TGTGCCAGCAGCCCACGGACAGATAGCTCTGGAAACACCATATATTTT
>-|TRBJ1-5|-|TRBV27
CASRLGGSNQPQHF
TGTGCCAGCAGATTAGGGGGGAGCAATCAGCCCCAGCATTTT
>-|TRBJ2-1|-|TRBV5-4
CASSLAAVRRQFF
TGTGCCAGCAGCTTAGCAGCGGTTAGACGGCAGTTCTTC
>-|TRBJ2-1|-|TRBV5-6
CASSSDSYNNEQFF
TGTGCCAGCAGCAGTGACAGTTACAACAATGAGCAGTTCTTC
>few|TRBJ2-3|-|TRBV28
CASSPRDPSGTDTQYF
TGTGCCAGCAGTCCAAGGGACCCATCGGGCACGGATACGCAGTATTTT
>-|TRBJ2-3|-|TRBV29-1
CSVVQPDTQYF
TGCAGCGTGGTACAACCGGATACGCAGTATTTT
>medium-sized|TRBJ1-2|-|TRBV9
CASSVAGSPPPFKGYTF
TGTGCCAGCAGCGTAGCAGGTTCCCCTCCACCATTTAAGGGCTACACCTTC
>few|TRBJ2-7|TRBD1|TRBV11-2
CASSLGAGGTYEQYF
TGTGCCAGCAGCTTAGGGGCAGGGGGCACCTACGAGCAGTACTTC
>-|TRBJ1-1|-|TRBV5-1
CASSARGSMNTEAFF
TGCGCCAGCAGCGCCCGGGGTAGCATGAACACTGAAGCTTTCTTT
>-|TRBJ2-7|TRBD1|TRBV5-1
CASRQTGNTGNEQYF
TGCGCCAGCAGACAGACAGGGAACACCGGCAACGAGCAGTACTTC
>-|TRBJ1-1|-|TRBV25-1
CASRGVSAGAEAFF
TGTGCCAGCAGGGGGGTCTCGGCGGGGGCTGAAGCTTTCTTT
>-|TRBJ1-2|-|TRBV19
CASSTSIPVF
TGTGCCAGTAGTACGTCGATCCCTGTCTTC
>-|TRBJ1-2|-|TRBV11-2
CASSLEGGQIYGYTF
TGTGCCAGCAGCTTAGAAGGGGGGCAGATCTATGGCTACACCTTC
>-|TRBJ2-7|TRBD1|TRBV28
CASSWTGYYEQYF
TGTGCCAGCAGTTGGACAGGGTACTACGAGCAGTACTTC
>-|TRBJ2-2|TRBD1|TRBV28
CATRQGWTGELFF
TGTGCCACCAGACAGGGGTGGACCGGGGAGCTGTTTTTT
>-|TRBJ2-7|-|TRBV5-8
CASSFSVTEQYF
TGTGCCAGCAGCTTTTCCGTAACTGAGCAGTACTTC
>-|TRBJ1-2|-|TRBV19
CASSIGGNGYTF
TGTGCCAGTAGTATCGGAGGGAATGGCTACACCTTC
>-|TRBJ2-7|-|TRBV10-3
CATLFDTSYEQYF
TGTGCCACCTTATTCGACACCTCCTACGAGCAGTACTTC
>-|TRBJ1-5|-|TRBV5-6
CASSVWGGQPQHF
TGTGCCAGCAGCGTCTGGGGAGGCCAGCCCCAGCATTTT
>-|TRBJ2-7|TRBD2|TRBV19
CASSSLAGGPGAMHSSYEQYF
TGTGCCAGTAGTTCTCTAGCGGGAGGGCCCGGGGCAATGCACAGCTCCTACGAGCAGTACTTC
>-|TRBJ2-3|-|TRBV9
CASSGGGPTDTQYF
TGTGCCAGCTCCGGAGGGGGACCCACAGATACGCAGTATTTT
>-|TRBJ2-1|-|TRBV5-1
CASSFVDNEQFF
TGCGCCAGCAGCTTTGTGGACAATGAGCAGTTCTTC
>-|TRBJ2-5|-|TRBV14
CASSRDPFQETQYF
TGTGCCAGCAGCCGGGACCCTTTTCAAGAGACCCAGTACTTC
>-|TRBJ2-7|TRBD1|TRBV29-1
CSVEVVTGGNPYEQYF
TGCAGCGTTGAAGTGGTGACAGGGGGGAATCCCTACGAGCAGTACTTC
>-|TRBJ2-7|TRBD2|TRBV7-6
CASSPAGLAVHEQYF
TGTGCCAGCAGCCCCGCGGGACTAGCGGTTCACGAGCAGTACTTC
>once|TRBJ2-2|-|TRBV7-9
CASTKTGSVAGELFF
TGTGCCAGCACCAAAACAGGGAGCGTGGCCGGGGAGCTGTTTTTT
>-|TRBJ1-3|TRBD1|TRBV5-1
CASSSVQGYSGNTIYF
TGCGCCAGCAGCTCCGTACAGGGGTACTCTGGAAACACCATATATTTT
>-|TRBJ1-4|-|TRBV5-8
CASSPPPKLFF
TGTGCCAGCAGCCCTCCTCCGAAACTGTTTTTT
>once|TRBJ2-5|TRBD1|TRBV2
CASSVGTEPQETQYF
TGTGCCAGCAGCGTCGGGACAGAGCCCCAAGAGACCCAGTACTTC
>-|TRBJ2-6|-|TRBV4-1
CASSHPSGANVLTF
TGCGCCAGCAGCCACCCTTCTGGGGCCAACGTCCTGACTTTC
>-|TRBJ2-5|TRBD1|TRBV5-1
CASSLGQGVETQYF
TGCGCCAGCAGCTTGGGTCAGGGGGTAGAGACCCAGTACTTC
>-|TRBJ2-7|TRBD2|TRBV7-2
CASSWGTSGNSYEQYF
TGTGCCAGCAGCTGGGGGACTAGCGGTAACTCCTACGAGCAGTACTTC
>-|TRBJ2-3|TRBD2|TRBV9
CASGRLAVISSTDTQYF
TGTGCAAGCGGGCGTCTAGCGGTTATCTCGAGCACAGATACGCAGTATTTT
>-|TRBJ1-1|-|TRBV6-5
CASSYLGPSNTEAFF
TGTGCCAGCAGTTACTTAGGGCCGTCGAACACTGAAGCTTTCTTT
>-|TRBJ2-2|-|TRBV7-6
CASVDSPNTGELFF
TGTGCCAGCGTTGACAGCCCGAACACCGGGGAGCTGTTTTTT
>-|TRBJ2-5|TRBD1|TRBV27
CASSPWTGGLETQYF
TGTGCCAGCAGTCCTTGGACAGGGGGGTTAGAGACCCAGTACTTC
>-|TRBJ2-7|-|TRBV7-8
CASSLSYEQYF
TGTGCCAGCAGCTTATCCTACGAGCAGTACTTC